This T cell receptor (beta chain) was sequenced for a study of blood T cell repertoires in COVID-19. CDR1 is LNHDA, CDR2 SQIVND, per germline (reference sequence). Trimming cost V 1 base and J 5 bases, with 21 bases left between them. The CDR3 is made up of 18 amino acids. TCRdb keeps only in-frame clones here, not all; method: immunoSEQ multiplex PCR. This sample has over 600,000 clones, with around 90% found just once. This TCR came from a woman aged 18-35 years with acute or convalescent COVID-19. Sequenced input: peripheral blood. The rearrangement joins TRBV19 to TRBJ2-1; D is perhaps TRBD1 (6 bases). The CDR3 region has the DNA TGTGCCAGTAGTATAGGGACAGATTACCGAGATTCCCACAATGAGCAGTTCTTC. This encodes CASSIGTDYRDSHNEQFF.